The 11 T cell receptor beta chains below were found in one sample sequenced in a study of identical twins. TCRdb recomputed calls from the 5' RACE reads with MiXCR, one row per CDR3 protein. The sample holds more than 1.5 million distinct CDR3 sequences; more than 30% are singletons and the top ten take about 0.3%. Material: cord blood. These receptors all come from a newborn girl in good health.

J is TRBJ1-2 and V is TRBV20-1; D unresolved. CDR3 length: 8 residues. Germline assignment: CDR1 DFQATT and CDR2 SNEGSKA (reference sequence). Trimming cost V 4 bases and J 6 bases, with 0 bases left between them. CDR3 DNA sequence: TGCAGTGCTAATGGCTACACCTTC. Its protein product is CSANGYTF.

This clonotype occurred a few times. The chain carries TRBV27 and TRBJ2-4; D is uncertain. The J call is in doubt because the DNA end fits TRBJ2-7 better. The CDR3 length is 12 residues. CDR1 and CDR2 from the germline V gene are MNHEY and SMNVEV (reference sequence). The CDR3 spells CASRRIIYEQYF. CDR3 bases: TGTGCCAGCAGAAGGATCATCTACGAGCAGTACTTC.

This clonotype was counted only a few times. One end of the junction fails to match germline, which may point to a read error. The V and J genes are TRBV13 and TRBJ2-3, with TRBD2 matching over 11 bases. CDR1 is PRHDT and CDR2 is FYEKMQ in the germline V gene (reference sequence). The CDR3 runs to 18 residues. CDR3 bases: TGTGCCGGCAGCTCCCTAGCGGGGGGTCCCATTTACACAGATACGCAGTATTTT. Translated: CAGSSLAGGPIYTDTQYF.

Comment on this clonotype: The junction departs from germline at one end; a sequencing error may be responsible. The V gene is TRBV7-2, the J gene TRBJ2-1; D gene unclear. This CDR3 spans 16 amino acids. Germline lookup yields CDR1 SGHTA and CDR2 FQGNSA. The CDR3 region is CASSLAGLYSCNEQFF. Here the CDR3 DNA reads TGTGCCAGCAGCTTAGCGGGCTTATACTCCTGCAATGAGCAGTTCTTC.

The V gene is TRBV5-1, the J gene TRBJ2-5; D possibly corresponds to TRBD2 (5 bases). CDR1 and CDR2 (germline): SGHRS, YFSETQ. This CDR3 region has 14 residues. V was cut by 0 bases and J by 11 bases, with 17 bases left in between. This CDR3 reads CASSLADFYNEQYF. CDR3 DNA: TGCGCCAGCAGCTTGGCGGACTTTTACAATGAGCAGTACTTC.

To note about this clonotype: This may be a read error, as it is one base from a much larger clone. CDR3: CASSLSPSSADMQYF. The CDR3 DNA follows: TGTGCCAGCAGTTTAAGCCCTAGTAGCGCAGATATGCAGTATTTT. The V and J genes are TRBV12-3 or TRBV12-4 and TRBJ2-3; TRBD2 is a possible D gene (5 bases). CDR3 size: 15 residues.

This clonotype showed up many times. This sequence joins TRBV28 and TRBJ2-5, with D tentatively TRBD1 or TRBD2 (6 bases each). Germline CDR1 reads MDHEN; CDR2 reads SYDVKM. V gave up 5 bases and J gave up 2 bases, with 18 bases separating them. There are 16 residues in the CDR3. CDR3 in DNA: TGTGCCAGCAGTCCTCCTCGGAGGAGGGGGCAAGAGACCCAGTACTTC. It codes for CASSPPRRRGQETQYF. Looking up the rest from reference TRBV28 and TRBJ2-5 gives the full variable domain: DVKVTQSSRYLVKRTGEKVFLECVQDMDHENMFWYRQDPGLGLRLIYFSYDVKMKEKGDIPEGYSVSREKKERFSLILESASTNQTSMYLCASSPPRRRGQETQYFGPGTRLLVL.

This clonotype was recorded a few times. The rearrangement links TRBV6-1 to TRBJ1-4; D is uncertain. The CDR3 is 14 residues long. Germline assignment: CDR1 MNHNS and CDR2 SASEGT. The V gene lost 7 bases and the J gene lost 4 bases, with 13 bases spanning the gap. CDR3 bases: TGTGCCAGCATAGGACCAGCGTTTAATGAAAAACTGTTTTTT. Protein sequence: CASIGPAFNEKLFF.

A few counts support this clonotype. This rearrangement joins TRBV11-2 to TRBJ1-2; D gene uncertain. V lost 5 bases, J lost 1 base, and 11 bases lay in between. CDR1 SGHAT and CDR2 FQNNGV come from the germline V gene. The CDR3 is 14 amino acids. DNA for the CDR3: TGTGCCAGCAGCCCCCTCAGGAATAACTATGGCTACACCTTC. Translated, it gives CASSPLRNNYGYTF.

This clonotype has just a few counts. The chain employs TRBV6-6 and TRBJ1-1, with unresolved D. CDR3 length equals 14 residues. Trimming left V 6 bases short and J 4 bases short, with 15 bases between. Germline assignment: CDR1 MNHNY and CDR2 SVGAGI (reference sequence). The CDR3 nucleotides read TGTGCCAGCAGGGTCGGAGGTGAGGGCACTGAAGCTTTCTTT. This codes for CASRVGGEGTEAFF.

The V gene is TRBV4-1, the J gene TRBJ2-1; 13 bases fit TRBD2. The trim removed 2 bases at V and 6 bases at J, leaving 4 bases unmatched. The CDR3 has 16 residues. The germline CDR1 and CDR2 sequences are MGHRA and YSYEKL. The CDR3 nucleotides read TGCGCCAGCAGCCAACCTACTAGCGGGAGGGCCAATGAGCAGTTCTTC. Its translation: CASSQPTSGRANEQFF.